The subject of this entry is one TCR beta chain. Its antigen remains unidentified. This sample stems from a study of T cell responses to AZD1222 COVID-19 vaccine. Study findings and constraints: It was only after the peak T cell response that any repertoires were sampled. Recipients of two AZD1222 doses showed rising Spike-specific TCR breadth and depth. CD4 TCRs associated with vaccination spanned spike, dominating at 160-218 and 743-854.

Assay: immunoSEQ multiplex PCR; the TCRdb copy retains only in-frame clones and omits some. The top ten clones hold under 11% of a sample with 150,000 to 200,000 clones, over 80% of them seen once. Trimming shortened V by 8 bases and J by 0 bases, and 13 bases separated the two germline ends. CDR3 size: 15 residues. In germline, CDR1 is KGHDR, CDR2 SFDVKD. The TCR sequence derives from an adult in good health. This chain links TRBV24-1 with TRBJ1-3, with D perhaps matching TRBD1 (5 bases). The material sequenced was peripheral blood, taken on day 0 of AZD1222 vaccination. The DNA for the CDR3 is TGTGCCACCACTGGGACGGGTACCTCTGGAAACACCATATATTTT. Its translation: CATTGTGTSGNTIYF.